This T cell receptor beta chain is drawn from a study of OX40 agonist ivuxolimab in advanced cancers. Looking at the study overall: Partial response was recorded in three patients: one hepatocellular carcinoma and two cutaneous melanoma cases. Study conclusions and caveats: At doses 0.1 to 3.0 mg/kg, CD4+ and CD8+ clones expanded. At 0.1-3.0 mg/kg, partial responders had clonal expansion among the lowest observed. The study found that CD8+ T cells averaged more expanded clones than CD4+.

With V trimmed by 2 bases and J by 4 bases, 0 bases remained unmatched. Germline V gene lookup returns CDR1 SGHDT and CDR2 YYEEEE. The CDR3 runs 12 residues. Notes on this clone: The target antigen is unknown.

Generated by immunoSEQ multiplex PCR, the TCRdb table keeps only in-frame clones and is missing some. The sample yields fewer than 25,000 clones, roughly 71% seen once. The V gene is TRBV5-6, the J gene TRBJ2-7; 7 bases line up with TRBD1. The specimen comprised CD4+ or CD8+ T cells sorted from blood, sampled in a trial of the OX40 agonist ivuxolimab. The sequence came from an adult with an advanced solid tumor such as melanoma, head and neck, liver or kidney cancer. The CDR3 sequence: CASSLQGYEQYF. CDR3 in DNA: TGTGCCAGCAGCTTACAGGGGTACGAGCAGTACTTC.